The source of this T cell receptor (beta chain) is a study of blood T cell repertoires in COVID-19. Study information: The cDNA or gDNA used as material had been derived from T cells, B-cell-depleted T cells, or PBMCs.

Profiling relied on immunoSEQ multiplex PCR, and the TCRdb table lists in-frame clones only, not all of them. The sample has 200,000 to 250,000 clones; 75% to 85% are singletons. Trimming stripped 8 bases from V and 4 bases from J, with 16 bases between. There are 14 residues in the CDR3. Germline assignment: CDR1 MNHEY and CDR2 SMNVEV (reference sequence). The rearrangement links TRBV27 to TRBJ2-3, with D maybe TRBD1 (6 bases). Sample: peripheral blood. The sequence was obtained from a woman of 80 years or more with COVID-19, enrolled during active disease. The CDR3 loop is CASFRGTSSDTQYF. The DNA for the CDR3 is TGTGCCAGCTTCAGGGGAACGAGCTCAGATACGCAGTATTTT.